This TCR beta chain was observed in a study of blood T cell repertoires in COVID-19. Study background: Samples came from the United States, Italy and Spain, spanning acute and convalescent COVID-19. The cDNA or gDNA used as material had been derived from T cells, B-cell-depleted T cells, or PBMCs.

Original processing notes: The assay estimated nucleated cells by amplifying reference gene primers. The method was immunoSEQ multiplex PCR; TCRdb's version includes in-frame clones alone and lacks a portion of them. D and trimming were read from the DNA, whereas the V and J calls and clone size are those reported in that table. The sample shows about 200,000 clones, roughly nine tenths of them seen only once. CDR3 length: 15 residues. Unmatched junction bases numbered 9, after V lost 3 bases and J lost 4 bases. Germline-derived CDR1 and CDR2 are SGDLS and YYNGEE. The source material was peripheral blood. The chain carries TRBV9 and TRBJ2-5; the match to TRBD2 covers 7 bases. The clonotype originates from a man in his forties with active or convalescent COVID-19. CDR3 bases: TGTGCCAGCAGCGATGGAAAAGGGAGGGGAGAGACCCAGTACTTC. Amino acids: CASSDGKGRGETQYF.